A selection of T cell receptor beta chains follows, all from one sample in a study of T cells in Graves' hyperthyroidism and ophthalmopathy. Each CDR3 protein is one row after TCRdb ran MiXCR on the multiplex PCR reads. Counted here are around 300,000 distinct CDR3 sequences, about 13% occurring once; the ten biggest clones make up 30% to 35%. Material: blood. These receptors came from a woman in her 40s with Graves' ophthalmopathy. CDR3s include the opening cysteine and the closing phenylalanine or tryptophan. Each record gives: J gene, V gene, clone size, D gene, CDR3 protein, CDR3 DNA. The D gene is left open where the match is weak. Only part of the rows carry a size: once, few, many, or a class if the clone is expanded.

J: TRBJ2-1; V: TRBV10-3; size: many; D: TRBD1; CDR3: CAISELTGYEQFF; DNA: TGTGCCATCAGTGAGTTGACAGGGTATGAGCAGTTCTTC
J: TRBJ2-7; V: TRBV7-9; size: many; D: .; CDR3: CASSLDSYYEQYF; DNA: TGTGCCAGCAGTCTGGACAGCTACTACGAGCAGTACTTC
J: TRBJ2-7; V: TRBV27; size: many; D: .; CDR3: CASSLAGGPYEQYF; DNA: TGTGCCAGCAGTTTGGCAGGCGGGCCCTACGAGCAGTACTTC
J: TRBJ2-3; V: TRBV12-3/TRBV12-4; size: .; D: TRBD2; CDR3: CASSREPGLAGVGTQYF; DNA: TGTGCCAGCAGTCGAGAACCGGGACTAGCGGGAGTCGGTACGCAGTATTTT
J: TRBJ2-5; V: TRBV7-2; size: many; D: .; CDR3: CASSLPSSRVETQYF; DNA: TGTGCCAGCAGCTTACCTTCATCTCGGGTGGAGACCCAGTACTTC
J: TRBJ1-5; V: TRBV15; size: .; D: TRBD1; CDR3: CATSNNRGYQPQHF; DNA: TGTGCCACCAGCAACAACAGGGGTTATCAGCCCCAGCATTTT
J: TRBJ2-1; V: TRBV10-1; size: .; D: TRBD1; CDR3: CASSEYRGAYNEQFF; DNA: TGCGCCAGCAGTGAGTACAGGGGCGCCTACAATGAGCAGTTCTTC
J: TRBJ1-5; V: TRBV27; size: .; D: .; CDR3: CASSPIDSDQPQHF; DNA: TGTGCCAGCAGTCCTATCGACAGTGATCAGCCCCAGCATTTT
J: TRBJ1-1; V: TRBV25-1; size: few; D: .; CDR3: CASKESRANTEAFF; DNA: TGTGCCAGCAAAGAGAGCAGAGCGAACACTGAAGCTTTCTTT
J: TRBJ1-3; V: TRBV6-2/TRBV6-3; size: .; D: .; CDR3: CASTSAAGTLNTIYF; DNA: TGTGCCAGCACTTCCGCCGCGGGAACCCTGAACACCATATATTTT
J: TRBJ2-7; V: TRBV27; size: many; D: TRBD2; CDR3: CASSPPGLAGLEQYF; DNA: TGTGCCAGCAGTCCTCCGGGACTAGCGGGCCTCGAGCAGTACTTC
J: TRBJ2-2; V: TRBV6-5; size: many; D: TRBD1; CDR3: CASSYSGTGYFSGELFF; DNA: TGTGCCAGCAGTTACTCTGGGACAGGGTATTTCAGCGGGGAGCTGTTTTTT
J: TRBJ1-2; V: TRBV29-1; size: few; D: .; CDR3: CSVGEQGAGYGYTF; DNA: TGCAGCGTTGGGGAACAGGGTGCGGGCTATGGCTACACCTTC
J: TRBJ1-4; V: TRBV5-1; size: .; D: .; CDR3: CASSLVSANEKLFF; DNA: TGCGCCAGCAGCTTGGTTTCAGCTAATGAAAAACTGTTTTTT
J: TRBJ2-1; V: TRBV6-2/TRBV6-3; size: many; D: TRBD2; CDR3: CASRGLEAYNEQFF; DNA: TGTGCCAGCAGGGGACTAGAGGCCTACAATGAGCAGTTCTTC
J: TRBJ2-7; V: TRBV30; size: .; D: .; CDR3: CAWSGGQTVYEQYF; DNA: TGTGCCTGGAGCGGAGGACAGACAGTTTACGAGCAGTACTTC
J: TRBJ1-4; V: TRBV4-1; size: .; D: TRBD1; CDR3: CASSFGTADATNEKLFF; DNA: TGCGCCAGCAGCTTCGGGACAGCCGATGCGACTAATGAAAAACTGTTTTTT
J: TRBJ1-2; V: TRBV20-1; size: many; D: .; CDR3: CSAYQDSGGYGYTF; DNA: TGCAGTGCTTACCAAGACAGCGGTGGGTATGGCTACACCTTC
J: TRBJ2-5; V: TRBV6-1; size: .; D: .; CDR3: CASTAWRLAGTGQETQYF; DNA: TGTGCCAGCACTGCGTGGCGTCTAGCGGGGACAGGACAAGAGACCCAGTACTTC
J: TRBJ2-7; V: TRBV2; size: many; D: TRBD1; CDR3: CASSVRSDRAYSYEQYF; DNA: TGTGCCAGCAGTGTGCGGTCGGACAGGGCATACTCCTACGAGCAGTACTTC
J: TRBJ2-2; V: TRBV6-1; size: .; D: .; CDR3: CASSDLVGLSGELFF; DNA: TGTGCCAGCAGTGATTTGGTCGGGTTATCCGGGGAGCTGTTTTTT
J: TRBJ2-1; V: TRBV20-1; size: many; D: .; CDR3: CSARDLRSYNEQFF; DNA: TGCAGTGCTAGAGATCTCCGCTCCTACAATGAGCAGTTCTTC